Listed here are 23 T cell receptor beta chains from one sample, sequenced in a study of CD8 T cells in Susac syndrome. An input of roughly 0.5 to 1 ug of RNA was subjected to reverse transcription using random hexamers. One entry per CDR3 protein results from TCRdb running MiXCR on the immunoSEQ multiplex PCR reads. The data show more than 120,000 distinct CDR3 sequences, with approximately 93% seen just once and approximately 0.09% held by the top ten. Sequenced material: CD4+ T cells from PBMCs. The receptor set was obtained from a human donor in good health.

V gene TRBV13 combines with J gene TRBJ2-1; D is ambiguous. This CDR3 region has 17 residues. Deletions cut 5 bases from V and 0 bases from J, with 17 bases between. Germline assignment: CDR1 PRHDT and CDR2 FYEKMQ (reference sequence). The CDR3 sequence: CASSMASWANSYNEQFF. The CDR3 DNA follows: TGTGCCAGCAGCATGGCGTCATGGGCGAACTCCTACAATGAGCAGTTCTTC.

A few counts support this clonotype. V is TRBV2 and J is TRBJ2-1; D is unresolved. Per the germline V gene, CDR1 is SNHLY and CDR2 is FYNNEI. V was pared by 8 bases and J by 4 bases, with 6 bases between. The CDR3 has 11 residues. The CDR3 DNA reads TGTGCCAGCCGGGTTTACAATGAGCAGTTCTTC. Its protein is CASRVYNEQFF.

The rearrangement joins TRBV19 to TRBJ2-3; TRBD1 is a possible D gene (6 bases). Trimming shortened V by 6 bases and J by 1 base, and 14 bases separated the two germline ends. The germline V gene has CDR1 LNHDA and CDR2 SQIVND (reference sequence). CDR3 size: 15 residues. The CDR3 DNA sequence: TGTGCCAGTAGCATACAGGGTTCCCGCACAGATACGCAGTATTTT. Translating gives CASSIQGSRTDTQYF.

The CDR3 region is CASSREAEAFF. The DNA of the CDR3 is TGTGCCAGCAGCAGGGAGGCTGAAGCTTTCTTT. The chain recombines TRBV7-9 with TRBJ1-1; D not resolved. Germline assignment: CDR1 SEHNR and CDR2 FQNEAQ (reference sequence). The CDR3 is 11 amino acids. Trimming took off 5 bases at V and 6 bases at J, with 7 bases between the two ends.

The rearrangement links TRBV5-4 to TRBJ2-1; D is perhaps TRBD2 (6 bases). This CDR3 region has 17 residues. Germline assignment: CDR1 SGHNT and CDR2 YYREEE (reference sequence). V was clipped by 0 bases and J by 0 bases, with 13 bases between them. The CDR3 DNA reads TGTGCCAGCAGCTTGGGACTAGGACTTAGCTCCTACAATGAGCAGTTCTTC. Translating it yields CASSLGLGLSSYNEQFF. The full variable domain, its missing parts supplied by reference TRBV5-4 and TRBJ2-1, is ETGVTQSPTHLIKTRGQQVTLRCSSQSGHNTVSWYQQALGQGPQFIFQYYREEENGRGNFPPRFSGLQFPNYSSELNVNALELDDSALYLCASSLGLGLSSYNEQFFGPGTRLTVL.

The chain couples TRBV2 to TRBJ1-2; 10 bases are shared with TRBD1. Trimming at V came to 5 bases and at J to 2 bases, leaving 2 bases not matched to a gene. The CDR3 runs to 14 residues. Germline loops: CDR1 SNHLY, CDR2 FYNNEI. CDR3 region: CASSPGQGNYGYTF. CDR3 bases: TGTGCCAGCAGTCCGGGACAGGGGAACTATGGCTACACCTTC.

The chain recombines TRBV20-1 with TRBJ2-1; 9 nucleotides align to TRBD2. The V gene's germline CDR1 is DFQATT and CDR2 SNEGSKA (reference sequence). The CDR3 has 14 amino acids. V was clipped by 3 bases and J by 6 bases; unmatched bases: 6. CDR3 sequence (DNA): TGCAGTGCTAGCCGTAGCGGGAGAGTCAATGAGCAGTTCTTC. Its protein is CSASRSGRVNEQFF.

The chain links TRBV19 to TRBJ1-2, with a possible D match to TRBD1 (6 bases). CDR1 LNHDA and CDR2 SQIVND come from the germline V gene (reference sequence). There are 15 residues in the CDR3. The V and J ends lost 5 bases and 2 bases respectively, with 15 bases between them. As DNA, the CDR3 is TGTGCCAGTAGTTGGTTAGGGGACACAAACTATGGCTACACCTTC. It specifies CASSWLGDTNYGYTF.

This clonotype was seen once. The rearrangement uses TRBV29-1 and TRBJ1-1; D uncertain. Germline CDR1 and CDR2: SQVTM and ANQGSEA. The germline V and J ends were trimmed by 7 bases and 4 bases, with 7 bases remaining between them. The CDR3 sequence is 10 residues long. The CDR3 is CSGGFTEAFF. CDR3 nucleotides: TGCAGCGGCGGATTCACTGAAGCTTTCTTT.

This chain links TRBV7-2 with TRBJ2-1; D uncertain. CDR1 SGHTA and CDR2 FQGNSA come from the germline V gene. This CDR3 spans 17 amino acids. Trimming took 2 bases from V and 3 from J, leaving 17 bases between them. In nucleotides, the CDR3 is TGTGCCAGCAGCTTATTCAAGGGAAGGGCCAGCTACAATGAGCAGTTCTTC. It encodes CASSLFKGRASYNEQFF.

The rearrangement joins TRBV18 to TRBJ2-2; D gene unclear. Between the trimmed V and J ends, which lost 3 bases and 5 bases, there was a span of 13 bases. The CDR3 has 15 amino acids. CDR1 and CDR2 (germline): KGHSH, LQKENI. The CDR3 DNA is TGTGCCAGCTCACCTTTAGTTTACGGAACCGGGGAGCTGTTTTTT. Translating it yields CASSPLVYGTGELFF.

This sequence joins TRBV12-3 or TRBV12-4 and TRBJ1-1, with D perhaps TRBD1 (5 bases). Trimming removed 0 bases at V and 2 bases at J, with 13 bases between. The CDR3 spans 16 residues. CDR3 nucleotide sequence: TGTGCCAGCAGTTTAGCCCCGAGGCGGACAAACACTGAAGCTTTCTTT. This codes for CASSLAPRRTNTEAFF.

The chain has TRBV30 and TRBJ1-2; weak D call: TRBD1 (5 bases). From germline, CDR1 is GTSNPN and CDR2 SVGIG (reference sequence). The CDR3 has 13 residues. V was trimmed by 5 bases and J by 6 bases, leaving 16 bases between them. The CDR3 DNA follows: TGTGCCTGGGGGCAGGGAGAAGGGGATGGCTACACCTTC. This sequence encodes CAWGQGEGDGYTF.

The V gene is TRBV7-9, the J gene TRBJ2-2, with 7 bases fitting TRBD1. The CDR3 length is 14 residues. The V gene's germline CDR1 is SEHNR and CDR2 FQNEAQ (reference sequence). V dropped 0 bases and J dropped 9; count of bases not matched to a gene: 4. The CDR3 coding sequence is TGTGCCAGCAGCTTAGCCCCAGGGGGTCGGGAGCTGTTTTTT. Protein product: CASSLAPGGRELFF.

The V call is TRBV15, the J call TRBJ1-1; tentative D call: TRBD1 (5 bases). Germline CDR1 LNHNV, CDR2 YYDKDF (reference sequence). V lost 1 base and J lost 1, with 13 bases in between. The length of the CDR3 is 16 residues. CDR3 amino acids: CATSRGGDRSNTEAFF. In nucleotides, the CDR3 is TGTGCCACCAGCAGAGGGGGCGACAGATCGAACACTGAAGCTTTCTTT. The complete variable domain, with remaining parts taken from reference TRBV15 and TRBJ1-1, reads DAMVIQNPRYQVTQFGKPVTLSCSQTLNHNVMYWYQQKSSQAPKLLFHYYDKDFNNEADTPDNFQSRRPNTSFCFLDIRSPGLGDTAMYLCATSRGGDRSNTEAFFGQGTRLTVV.

This rearrangement joins TRBV7-3 to TRBJ1-2, with D possibly matching TRBD1 (6 bases). The CDR3 runs 15 residues. Germline-derived CDR1 and CDR2 are SGHTA and FQGTGA. The V gene lost 5 bases and the J gene lost 2 bases, with 15 bases spanning the gap. CDR3 residues: CASSPAGGPNYGYTF. The CDR3 DNA follows: TGTGCCAGCAGCCCCGCGGGGGGGCCCAACTATGGCTACACCTTC.

The chain recombines TRBV18 with TRBJ2-5; possible D gene TRBD1, 6 bases. The CDR3 covers 14 residues. Deletions cut 0 bases from V and 3 bases from J, with 8 bases between. Germline loops: CDR1 KGHSH, CDR2 LQKENI. The chain's CDR3 is CASSPPGTKETQYF. CDR3 in DNA: TGTGCCAGCTCACCACCCGGGACAAAAGAGACCCAGTACTTC.

The chain is built from TRBV6-6 and TRBJ1-1; D is undetermined. The CDR3 is made up of 15 amino acids. Germline V gene data show CDR1 as MNHNY and CDR2 as SVGAGI (reference sequence). Trimming left V 6 bases short and J 5 bases short, with 19 bases between. CDR3 sequence (DNA): TGTGCCAGCAGCCATCTCACTCCGACTGGGACTGAAGCTTTCTTT. Translation gives CASSHLTPTGTEAFF.

The chain recombines TRBV27 with TRBJ2-7; 9 bases are a match to TRBD1. The V gene end was trimmed by 4 bases and the J gene end by 2 bases; junction bases not matched to a gene: 6. The CDR3 extends over 15 amino acids. The germline V gene has CDR1 MNHEY and CDR2 SMNVEV (reference sequence). CDR3 sequence reads: CASSSMGTGTYEQYF. DNA for the CDR3: TGTGCCAGCAGTTCCATGGGGACAGGGACCTACGAGCAGTACTTC.

The rearrangement links TRBV9 to TRBJ2-5; no clear D gene. The CDR3 runs to 13 residues. CDR1 and CDR2 (germline): SGDLS, YYNGEE. Trimming cost V 3 bases and J 0 bases, with 6 bases left between them. The CDR3 DNA reads as TGTGCCAGCAGCGGCTCGTACCAAGAGACCCAGTACTTC. Translating it yields CASSGSYQETQYF.

This clonotype came up once. V is TRBV11-2 and J is TRBJ2-4, with 9 bases aligning to TRBD1. The junction had 7 bases not matched to a gene; V was cut back by 1 base and J by 6 bases. Germline-derived CDR1 and CDR2 are SGHAT and FQNNGV. There are 16 residues in the CDR3. The CDR3 bases are TGTGCCAGCAGCTTAGTCCCGACGACAGGGGGAAACATTCAGTACTTC. Protein: CASSLVPTTGGNIQYF.

The genes are TRBV24-1 and TRBJ1-5, with a possible D match to TRBD1 (5 bases). V lost 7 bases and J 4 bases, leaving 10 bases between the germline ends. The germline gives CDR1 KGHDR, CDR2 SFDVKD. CDR3 length: 13 residues. The chain's CDR3 is CATSRDGNQPQHF. In DNA form, the CDR3 reads TGTGCCACCAGCCGGGACGGTAATCAGCCCCAGCATTTT.

This chain uses TRBV4-1 with TRBJ2-2, with a weak D call TRBD2 (6 bases). Trimming removed 1 base at V and 3 bases at J, with 9 bases between. Germline V CDR1 and CDR2: MGHRA, YSYEKL. This CDR3 region has 15 residues. The CDR3 spells CASSQVPGDTGELFF. CDR3 in DNA: TGCGCCAGCAGCCAAGTGCCGGGGGACACCGGGGAGCTGTTTTTT.